Given below is one T cell receptor (beta chain) in context. This clone came up a few times. What antigen it recognizes has not been identified. The sample holds no much larger clone one base away, and base qualities are not on file. The entire isolated RNA was reverse transcribed using the High Capacity cDNA Reverse Transcription Kit, and thus expressed TCRB transcripts were sequenced. Deep immunoSEQ sequencing was performed on naive, central memory and regulatory T cell samples, with an average of around 3.5 million total reads per sample. Sorted cells were lysed in RLT buffer, and RNA was extracted using DNase-treated RNeasy Micro or Mini kits according to cell number. To prevent cross-contamination, every cell subset was processed on its own, while patient and healthy donor samples were processed together. The immunoSEQ multiplex PCR was used to amplify TCRB sequences from cDNA, generating 87-bp fragments that spanned the CDR3 region. Sequencing of the amplicons was done on the Illumina HiSeq platform. The published analysis was carried out like this. PCR bias was computationally corrected using synthetic template baselines, reads within Hamming distance 2 were collapsed, and singletons that could not be merged were discarded. Reads were aligned to IMGT to assign V, D and J genes, CDR3 length, and insertions or deletions at six rearrangement sites. Within each subset, clonotype counts were normalized to sorted cell number, after which true diversity and Gini coefficients were computed with the tcR R package. The overlap coefficient, calculated on TCRB nucleotide sequences, was used to quantify repertoire sharing. As a proxy for the pre-selection repertoire, out-of-frame TCRB sequences from naive cells were analyzed. In TCRdb, the immuneACCESS table is reduced to in-frame sequences with V and J assigned. These tables do not hold every clone; where another copy was compared, an unresolved V gene accounts for under half, and the others remain unexplained. V and J calls and clone size come straight from that table; D and trimming were deduced from the DNA. The sample table shows 350,000 to 450,000 clones, and over 13% are seen once. 0.019% of the sample is taken by the ten largest.

This specimen comes from a study of beta chain features in type 1 diabetes (dated by TCRdb to the late 2010s). With regard to the full study: Mean age, gender distribution, total cell number and subset yield were not different between patients and healthy donors. Across all samples, some 100,000,000 sorted cells were examined, and cell number per subset correlated strongly with RNA yield. In the study, TCRB repertoires of sorted circulating CD4+ T cell subsets from recently diagnosed type 1 diabetes patients were compared with those of matched healthy donors. Regulatory and stem cell-like memory subsets were isolated from only 8 patients and about 8 healthy donors, whereas naive and central memory subsets came from all 28 donors. Study-level results and caveats: A moderate but significant shortening of TCRB CDR3 length was observed in type 1 diabetes patients in all four CD4+ subsets. PCR may preferentially amplify shorter templates, but because patient and control samples were amplified and corrected together, any resulting skew would affect both groups equally. Only small numbers of individuals were included in the HLA sub-analyses, which left unresolved whether HLA type had any influence on TCRB rearrangement. Because cDNA rather than genomic DNA was sequenced, highly expressing activated cells could have been over-represented, although no difference in activation and CD3 levels was found between groups. Naive, central memory and regulatory TCRB repertoires appeared more similar among patients than among healthy donors. Patients with type 1 diabetes made fewer insertions and deleted more nucleotides at VDJ recombination sites, implying thymic rearrangement abnormalities.

A single peripheral blood draw of about 116 mL on average was collected from each donor into heparinised tubes. Using a panel that included CD45RO, CCR7, CD25, CD127, CD95 and CD27, naive, central memory, regulatory and stem cell-like memory CD4+ T cells were sorted on a BD FACSAria II. All sorted populations exceeded 98% purity. PBMCs were isolated immediately by Lymphoprep density gradient centrifugation and stained directly without culture. So that batch effects would be minimized, each experiment stained and sorted samples in pairs, pairing one healthy donor with one patient. The CDR3 has 13 amino acids, counting the end cysteine and phenylalanine. Of all the DNA, just the CDR3 is kept, 39 bases in frame from base 1. The germline V gene yields MNHEY for CDR1 and SVGAGI for CDR2. Trimming costs V 5 bases and J 1 base, and their ends lie 8 bases apart.

Specimen: naive CD4+ T cells from blood. The sample's cell subset or site label, decoded: true naive CD4+ T cells. The sequence links TRBV6-5 to TRBJ1-1; TRBD1 is a possible D gene, resting on 6 matching bases. The TCR comes from a woman aged 18-30 years in good health. The DNA reads as follows: TGTGCCAGCAGTCGGACAGCGAACACTGAAGCTTTCTTT. The encoded protein is CASSRTANTEAFF.